Following are 22 T cell receptor beta chains from one sample sequenced in a study of CD8 T cells in ankylosing spondylitis. Study-wide findings and caveats: The study identified a TCR beta motif of roughly eight highly homologous variants that appeared characteristic of ankylosing spondylitis blood.

What these receptors recognize is not known. TCRdb processed the 5' RACE reads anew with MiXCR; each CDR3 protein has one entry. The sample holds a few hundred thousand distinct CDR3 sequences, about a fifth seen once. Sequencing was performed on blood, either unsorted or a sorted T cell fraction (not recorded which). All receptors come from a male donor with ankylosing spondylitis.

The V and J genes are TRBV6-5 and TRBJ1-5; D perhaps matches TRBD1 (6 bases). CDR1 is MNHEY and CDR2 is SVGAGI in the germline V gene. Trimming left V 0 bases short and J 4 bases short, with 13 bases between. The CDR3 is made up of 16 amino acids. The CDR3 region has the DNA TGTGCCAGCAGTTACTCCGGGACAACTTTAAATCAGCCCCAGCATTTT. It codes for CASSYSGTTLNQPQHF.

This clonotype was counted between two and nine times. The chain carries TRBV29-1 and TRBJ2-5; 10 nucleotides line up with TRBD1. CDR3 length equals 14 residues. CDR1 is SQVTM, CDR2 ANQGSEA, per germline. V was pared by 8 bases and J by 7 bases, with 13 bases of the junction left unmatched. The CDR3 here is CSSRDRGSSGTQYF. CDR3 nucleotide sequence: TGCAGCTCCCGGGACAGGGGATCGTCGGGGACCCAGTACTTC.

The chain uses TRBV5-1 and TRBJ2-3; D unresolved. This CDR3 contains 15 residues. V was cut by 0 bases and J by 1 base, with 9 bases left in between. CDR1 SGHRS and CDR2 YFSETQ come from the germline V gene. Here the CDR3 DNA reads TGCGCCAGCAGCTTGGACGCTGGGGGCACAGATACGCAGTATTTT. Protein product: CASSLDAGGTDTQYF.

This clonotype appeared many times. The rearrangement uses TRBV6-1 and TRBJ1-5; 9 bases are a match to TRBD1. Germline lookup yields CDR1 MNHNS and CDR2 SASEGT. This CDR3 comprises 13 residues. With V trimmed by 7 bases and J by 6 bases, 4 bases remained unmatched. CDR3 sequence (DNA): TGTGCCAGCACGGGACAGGGTCGTCAGCCCCAGCATTTT. Translation: CASTGQGRQPQHF.

This chain links TRBV7-9 with TRBJ2-7, with 9 positions matching TRBD1. V gave up 9 bases and J gave up 5 bases; unmatched junction bases: 2. The CDR3 covers 11 residues. In germline, CDR1 is SEHNR, CDR2 FQNEAQ (reference sequence). For the CDR3, the DNA is TGTGCCAGTACAGGGGGCAACGAGCAGTACTTC. Its protein product is CASTGGNEQYF.

V is TRBV7-3 and J is TRBJ1-2, with D hard to call. Germline CDR1 reads SGHTA; CDR2 reads FQGTGA. Trimming cost V 5 bases and J 3 bases, with 16 bases left between them. CDR3 length equals 15 residues. The DNA of the CDR3 is TGTGCCAGCAGCCTACAAGGAGGGTTACACTATGGCTACACCTTC. This gives the protein CASSLQGGLHYGYTF.

This clonotype was detected a few times. This chain joins TRBV5-1 and TRBJ1-3; tentatively, D is TRBD1 (5 bases). Trimming shortened V by 4 bases and J by 4 bases, and 15 bases separated the two germline ends. CDR3 size: 15 residues. Germline CDR1 is SGHRS and CDR2 is YFSETQ. The CDR3 reads CASSVDGTLGNTIYF. In nucleotides, the CDR3 is TGCGCCAGCAGCGTCGACGGGACGTTGGGAAACACCATATATTTT.

This chain connects TRBV11-3 to TRBJ2-1; 10 nucleotides line up with TRBD2. The J segment lost 16 bases and the V segment lost 0 bases, leaving 9 bases of the junction unmatched. The CDR3 runs 14 residues. Germline V lookup: CDR1 SGHNT, CDR2 YENEEA. For the CDR3, the DNA is TGTGCCAGCAGCTTAGACGGTAGCGGGAGGCCTCTATTCTTC. Translated, it gives CASSLDGSGRPLFF.

The genes are TRBV20-1 and TRBJ1-6; 7 nucleotides match TRBD1. Germline V gene sequence: CDR1 DFQATT, CDR2 SNEGSKA (reference sequence). V was pared by 5 bases and J by 9 bases, with 7 bases of the junction left unmatched. This CDR3 contains 13 residues. Here the CDR3 DNA reads TGCAGTGCTTCCAGGGGGACCACTTCACCCCTCCACTTT. Amino acid sequence: CSASRGTTSPLHF.

The chain recombines TRBV30 with TRBJ1-5, with TRBD1 matching 7 bases. Germline CDR1 is GTSNPN and CDR2 is SVGIG (reference sequence). This CDR3 is 14 amino acids long. V shed 3 bases and J 4 bases; nucleotides not matched to a gene: 6. The CDR3 loop reads CAWSAGQQNQPQHF. CDR3 DNA: TGTGCCTGGAGCGCGGGACAGCAAAATCAGCCCCAGCATTTT.

This clonotype occurred many times. This sequence joins TRBV29-1 and TRBJ1-1; D gene ambiguous. The CDR3 totals 14 residues. Trimming shortened V by 7 bases and J by 6 bases, and 21 bases separated the two germline ends. Germline V lookup: CDR1 SQVTM, CDR2 ANQGSEA. The CDR3 DNA is TGCAGCGCGGGATCGCGGTGGGAAGCCGCTGAAGCTTTCTTT. It specifies CSAGSRWEAAEAFF. The full variable domain, in which reference TRBV29-1 and TRBJ1-1 provide the parts outside the CDR3, is SAVISQKPSRDICQRGTSLTIQCQVDSQVTMMFWYRQQPGQSLTLIATANQGSEATYESGFVIDKFPISRPNLTFSTLTVSNMSPEDSSIYLCSAGSRWEAAEAFFGQGTRLTVV.

The V and J genes are TRBV5-4 and TRBJ1-4; D call uncertain. The ends were cut back, 0 bases at V and 4 bases at J, with 7 bases in the middle. CDR1 SGHNT and CDR2 YYREEE come from the germline V gene (reference sequence). The CDR3 is 14 residues long. CDR3 sequence (DNA): TGTGCCAGCAGCTTGGAAGGACTTAATGAAAAACTGTTTTTT. As protein: CASSLEGLNEKLFF.

This clonotype occurred a few times. CDR3 sequence: CASSDRDRYYEQYF. DNA of the CDR3: TGTGCCAGCAGTGACCGGGACAGGTACTACGAGCAGTACTTC. The chain links TRBV6-1 to TRBJ2-7, with TRBD1 matching over 8 bases. The ends lost 3 bases at V and 3 bases at J; junction bases unmatched: 4. The germline V gene encodes CDR1 MNHNS and CDR2 SASEGT. This CDR3 spans 14 amino acids.

This rearrangement joins TRBV29-1 to TRBJ1-3; possible D gene TRBD1, 5 bases. Trimming shortened V by 0 bases and J by 3 bases, and 6 bases separated the two germline ends. Per the germline V gene, CDR1 is SQVTM and CDR2 is ANQGSEA. This CDR3 has 13 amino acids. Here the CDR3 reads CSVEEGVGNTIYF. The CDR3 DNA follows: TGCAGCGTTGAAGAAGGGGTTGGAAACACCATATATTTT.

The CDR3 DNA sequence: TGCGCCAGCAGCTCAGTCAGGAGACACCAAGAGACCCAGTACTTC. Protein product: CASSSVRRHQETQYF. The V call is TRBV5-1, the J call TRBJ2-5; the D is unclear. The CDR3 covers 15 residues. V shed 3 bases and J shed 0 bases, with 12 bases lying between them. Germline V CDR1 and CDR2: SGHRS, YFSETQ.

This clonotype was recorded a few times. In DNA, the CDR3 is TGCAGTGCCCAATCCGGGGCTAGCGGGAGGTTCGCCTACGAGCAGTACTTC. As protein: CSAQSGASGRFAYEQYF. The V and J genes are TRBV20-1 and TRBJ2-7, with 11 bases lining up with TRBD2. Trimming cost V 6 bases and J 2 bases; bases outside gene matches: 15. Germline loops: CDR1 DFQATT, CDR2 SNEGSKA (reference sequence). CDR3 length: 17 residues.

CDR3 loop: CASSLDGHQSTEAFF. The DNA for the CDR3 is TGTGCCAGCAGCTTAGATGGACACCAGAGCACTGAAGCTTTCTTT. V gene TRBV7-2 combines with J gene TRBJ1-1; a possible D gene is TRBD1 (5 bases). This CDR3 has 15 residues. Deletions cut 1 base from V and 4 bases from J, with 13 bases between. Per germline, CDR1 SGHTA and CDR2 FQGNSA.

This chain links TRBV3-1 with TRBJ2-2; either TRBD1 or TRBD2 may fit D (5 bases each). V lost 3 bases and J lost 0, with 17 bases in between. This CDR3 has 18 amino acids. The germline gives CDR1 LGHDT, CDR2 YNNKEL (reference sequence). CDR3 protein: CASSQPAPGTPNTGELFF. In DNA, the CDR3 is TGTGCCAGCAGCCAGCCGGCCCCCGGGACCCCGAACACCGGGGAGCTGTTTTTT.

V is TRBV2 and J is TRBJ2-1; TRBD1 matches 9 bases. Looked up from germline, CDR1 is SNHLY and CDR2 is FYNNEI. This CDR3 is 14 amino acids long. V lost 6 bases to trimming and J lost 6 bases; unmatched junction nucleotides: 6. The CDR3 loop reads CASRAGTGLNEQFF. The DNA of the CDR3 is TGTGCCAGCAGAGCCGGGACAGGGCTCAATGAGCAGTTCTTC.

This clonotype showed up just a few times. The chain carries TRBV23-1 and TRBJ2-7; no definite D call. TRBV23-1 is annotated as an ORF whose role is uncertain. The CDR3 is 11 amino acids. V was trimmed by 3 bases and J by 3 bases, leaving 3 bases between them. The CDR3: CASSHNYEQYF. The CDR3 DNA is TGCGCCAGCAGTCATAACTACGAGCAGTACTTC.

This clonotype was seen more than once but under ten times. CDR3 DNA: TGCGCCAGCAGGGACACCAGCACAGATACGCAGTATTTT. Translated: CASRDTSTDTQYF. The V call is TRBV5-1, the J call TRBJ2-3; possibly TRBD1 for D (5 bases). In germline, CDR1 is SGHRS, CDR2 YFSETQ. V dropped 5 bases and J dropped 0 bases, with 7 bases sitting between them. The CDR3 runs 13 residues.

The gene calls are TRBV15 and TRBJ1-5, with 7 nucleotides matching TRBD1. J was trimmed by 6 bases and V by 1 base; bases with no gene match: 9. The CDR3 length is 16 residues. The germline V gene has CDR1 LNHNV and CDR2 YYDKDF (reference sequence). Written as DNA, the CDR3 is TGTGCCACCAGCAGAGGCCTCGACAGGGCTAGTCAGCCCCAGCATTTT. It codes for CATSRGLDRASQPQHF.